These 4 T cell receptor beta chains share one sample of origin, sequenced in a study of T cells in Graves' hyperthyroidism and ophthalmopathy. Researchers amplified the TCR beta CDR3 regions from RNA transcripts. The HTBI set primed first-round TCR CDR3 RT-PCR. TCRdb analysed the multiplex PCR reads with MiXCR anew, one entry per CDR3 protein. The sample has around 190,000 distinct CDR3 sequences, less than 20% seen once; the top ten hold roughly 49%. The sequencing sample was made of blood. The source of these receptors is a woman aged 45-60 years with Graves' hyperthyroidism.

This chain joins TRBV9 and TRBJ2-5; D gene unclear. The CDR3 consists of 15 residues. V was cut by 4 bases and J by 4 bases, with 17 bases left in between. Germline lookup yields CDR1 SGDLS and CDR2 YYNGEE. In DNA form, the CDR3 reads TGTGCCAGCAGCACCCGTAGTCGGAGAGGAGAGACCCAGTACTTC. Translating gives CASSTRSRRGETQYF.

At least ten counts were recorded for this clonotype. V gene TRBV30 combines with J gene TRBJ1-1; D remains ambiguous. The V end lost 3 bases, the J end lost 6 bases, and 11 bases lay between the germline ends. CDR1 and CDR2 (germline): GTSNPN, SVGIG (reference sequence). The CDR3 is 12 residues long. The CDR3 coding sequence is TGTGCCTGGAGCGATAAGGACCCTGAAGCTTTCTTT. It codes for CAWSDKDPEAFF.

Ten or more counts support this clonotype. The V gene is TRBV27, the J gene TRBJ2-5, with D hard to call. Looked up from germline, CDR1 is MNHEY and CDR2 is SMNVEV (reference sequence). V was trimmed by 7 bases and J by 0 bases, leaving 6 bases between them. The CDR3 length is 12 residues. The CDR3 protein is CASTPYQETQYF. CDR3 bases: TGTGCCAGCACCCCGTACCAAGAGACCCAGTACTTC.

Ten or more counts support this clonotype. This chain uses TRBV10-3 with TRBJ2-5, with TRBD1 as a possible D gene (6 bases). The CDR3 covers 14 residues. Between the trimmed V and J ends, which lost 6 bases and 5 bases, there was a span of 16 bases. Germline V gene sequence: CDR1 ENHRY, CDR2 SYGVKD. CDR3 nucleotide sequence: TGTGCCATCAGGCCGGGACAACCACGGGAGACCCAGTACTTC. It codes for CAIRPGQPRETQYF.